A few counts support the clone carrying this TCR beta chain. Its cognate antigen is unknown. The sample comes from a study of T-cell memory formation after mild COVID-19. TCRdb called the 5' RACE reads again in MiXCR, with one record for every CDR3 protein. The profile shows fewer than 250,000 distinct CDR3 sequences, about 10% of them singletons. The study's findings and limits: The study found balanced CD4/CD8 in clones contracting day 15 to 85 and a CD4+ lean in later expanders. Contracting clones localized mainly to CM and EM when CD4+ and mainly to EMRA when CD8+. Cross-reactive memory appears to have joined, as suggested by some responding clones showing up in pre-infection memory.

Trimming stripped 4 bases from V and 6 bases from J, with 19 bases between. The CDR3 is 14 amino acids. CDR1 and CDR2 (germline): DFQATT, SNEGSKA (reference sequence). Sequencing was performed on PBMCs or a T cell subset sorted from them (not recorded which). V gene TRBV20-1 combines with J gene TRBJ2-7; tentatively, D is TRBD1 (5 bases). This TCR derives from a man aged 18 to 29 who had mild COVID-19 (a few samples of this study predate the infection). Cell type and time point are not known. CDR3 nucleotide sequence: TGCAGTGCTATAACAGGTCCGCTTTCGGGCGAGCAGTACGTC. Its protein product is CSAITGPLSGEQYV.